This is a list of T cell receptor beta chains from one sample in a study of blood T cell repertoires in COVID-19. TCRdb's copy holds only in-frame clones and misses some; the assay was immunoSEQ multiplex PCR. Of fewer than 250,000 clones listed, around four fifths are singletons. The sequencing sample was made of peripheral blood. All receptors come from a woman aged 60-75 years with active or convalescent COVID-19. CDR3s include the opening cysteine and the closing phenylalanine or tryptophan. Not every row has a clone size; where given, it reads once, few, many or a size class.

size: -
V: TRBV10-3
CDR3: CAISEGTEVYGYTF

size: -
V: TRBV24-1
CDR3: CATSLADQETQYF

size: few
V: TRBV6-5
CDR3: CASTDPTGADEAFF

size: -
V: TRBV2
CDR3: CASSRDWTGFGELFF

size: -
V: TRBV18
CDR3: CASSPRSAGPQETQYF

size: -
V: TRBV27
CDR3: CASSLLLPSGSTEAFF

size: -
V: TRBV7-9
CDR3: CASSFNRESYEQYF

size: -
V: TRBV19
CDR3: CASSLPGQGGSPLHF

size: -
V: TRBV13
CDR3: CASSLVYAGGSDNEQFF

size: -
V: TRBV27
CDR3: CASSIGTGNIPSTDTQYF

size: -
V: TRBV15
CDR3: CATSRDLRGRPVLSNQPQHF

size: -
V: TRBV7-2
CDR3: CASSGGQGPLSGNTIYF

size: -
V: TRBV9
CDR3: CASSGGGLVFF

size: -
V: TRBV4-1
CDR3: CASSQEGGLAGSTDTQYF

size: -
V: TRBV19
CDR3: CASSSGLAGVGGELFF

size: -
V: TRBV11-2
CDR3: CASTLAGSSYNEQFF

size: -
V: TRBV3-1/TRBV3-2
CDR3: CASSQGPGAHSPLHF

size: few
V: TRBV6-5
CDR3: CASRDRGGQKLFF

size: -
V: TRBV5-1
CDR3: CASSLVTGVTEAFF

size: -
V: TRBV9
CDR3: CASSVGSGGSTPDTQYF

size: -
V: TRBV27
CDR3: CASSFVAGGTEAFF

size: -
V: TRBV30
CDR3: CAWSVLAGSYGYTF

size: -
V: TRBV7-9
CDR3: CASSLTTWSATNEKLFF

size: -
V: TRBV24-1
CDR3: CATSANGVQGRWSNQPQHF

size: -
V: TRBV19
CDR3: CASSISSTGPGYTF

size: -
V: TRBV20-1
CDR3: CSARDRGVLTF

size: few
V: TRBV7-2
CDR3: CASSLAGQGAEKLFF

size: -
V: TRBV2
CDR3: CASSRGTSGGPLQETQYF

size: -
V: TRBV9
CDR3: CASSVAWIGTADNEQFF

size: -
V: TRBV6-5
CDR3: CASSSQGDYNQPQHF